Following are 18 T cell receptor beta chains from one sample sequenced in a study of shared clonotypes between healthy human individuals. Terminally differentiated effector memory CD45RA+ cells were excluded from the naive CD8 cells, which were CD45RO-negative and positively selected for CCR7. Only in-frame clones appear in the TCRdb table, and some are missing; sequencing was by immunoSEQ multiplex PCR. Of some 2.1 million clones listed, about 94% are singletons. The material sequenced was naive CD8+ T cells from PBMCs. Every receptor here comes from a man aged 18 to 29 in good health. Some clones in this sample may be carry-over from other donors' samples.

The J gene is TRBJ2-7, the V gene TRBV13, with 7 bases fitting TRBD1. Germline-derived CDR1 and CDR2 are PRHDT and FYEKMQ (reference sequence). V gave up 5 bases and J gave up 3 bases; unmatched junction bases: 1. The CDR3 sequence is 12 residues long. CDR3 loop: CASSHRGYEQYF. The CDR3 DNA reads as TGTGCCAGCAGCCACAGGGGCTACGAGCAGTACTTC.

The chain carries TRBV11-2 and TRBJ2-3; no clear D. The CDR3 sequence is 14 residues long. The germline V gene encodes CDR1 SGHAT and CDR2 FQNNGV. The V gene lost 2 bases and the J gene lost 6 bases, with 12 bases spanning the gap. The CDR3 DNA is TGTGCCAGCAGCTTAATCCCTGCCCCCGATACGCAGTATTTT. It specifies CASSLIPAPDTQYF.

The chain combines TRBV29-1 with TRBJ1-5, with D possibly matching TRBD1 (6 bases). V lost 6 bases, J lost 4 bases, and 13 bases lay in between. The CDR3 length is 13 residues. The germline V gene has CDR1 SQVTM and CDR2 ANQGSEA. The CDR3 region is CSVVTGWNQPQHF. CDR3 nucleotides: TGCAGCGTAGTAACAGGGTGGAATCAGCCCCAGCATTTT.

The chain couples TRBV29-1 to TRBJ2-1; perhaps TRBD1 as D (5 bases). The CDR3 runs to 8 residues. V was cut by 7 bases and J by 12 bases, with 7 bases left in between. Germline lookup yields CDR1 SQVTM and CDR2 ANQGSEA. The DNA for the CDR3 is TGCAGCGCTGACAGGCAGTTCTTC. Protein: CSADRQFF.

The gene calls are TRBV4-1 and TRBJ1-3; possibly TRBD1 for D (5 bases). The CDR3 runs to 15 residues. The germline V and J ends were trimmed by 1 base and 5 bases, with 12 bases remaining between them. CDR1 is MGHRA and CDR2 is YSYEKL in the germline V gene. The CDR3 nucleotides read TGCGCCAGCAGCCAAGCCGGGGGGAGAAGAAACACCATATATTTT. It encodes CASSQAGGRRNTIYF.

The chain combines TRBV27 with TRBJ1-4; 8 bases align to TRBD1. The V gene end was trimmed by 8 bases and the J gene end by 8 bases; junction bases not matched to a gene: 22. Germline CDR1 is MNHEY and CDR2 is SMNVEV (reference sequence). The CDR3 runs 18 residues. The CDR3 protein is CASSRVLVTGQGYEKLFF. For the CDR3, the DNA is TGTGCCAGCTCAAGGGTCCTCGTAACTGGACAGGGCTACGAAAAACTGTTTTTT.

This chain links TRBV6-6 with TRBJ2-2; 9 bases line up with TRBD1. The CDR3 is 14 residues long. The V and J ends lost 6 bases and 5 bases, in that order; junction bases with no gene match: 4. In germline, CDR1 is MNHNY, CDR2 SVGAGI (reference sequence). CDR3 coding DNA: TGTGCCAGCAGCCAGGACAGGGGAACCGGGGAGCTGTTTTTT. Its protein product is CASSQDRGTGELFF.

The chain carries TRBV7-9 and TRBJ2-3, with 7 bases lining up with TRBD2. V dropped 1 base and J dropped 3; count of bases not matched to a gene: 13. The germline gives CDR1 SEHNR, CDR2 FQNEAQ (reference sequence). The CDR3 is 18 residues long. The CDR3 protein is CASSLGRSGGSSTDTQYF. The CDR3, as DNA: TGTGCCAGCAGCTTAGGTAGGAGCGGCGGGAGCTCGACAGATACGCAGTATTTT.

The chain combines TRBV7-9 with TRBJ2-1, with D perhaps assigned TRBD1 or TRBD2 (5 bases each). The length of the CDR3 is 17 residues. V lost 3 bases and J lost 0, with 15 bases in between. CDR1 and CDR2 from the germline V gene are SEHNR and FQNEAQ (reference sequence). CDR3 nucleotides: TGTGCCAGCAGCTTCCCTACCGGGGCGAGCTCCTACAATGAGCAGTTCTTC. Translated, it gives CASSFPTGASSYNEQFF.

The V call is TRBV4-2, the J call TRBJ2-7; perhaps TRBD1 as D (5 bases). This CDR3 is built from 14 residues. In germline, CDR1 is LGHNA, CDR2 YNFKEQ. Trimming cost V 1 base and J 2 bases, with 9 bases left between them. CDR3 amino acids: CASSQGSQAYEQYF. The CDR3, as DNA: TGTGCCAGCAGCCAAGGATCACAGGCCTACGAGCAGTACTTC.

J is TRBJ2-7 and V is TRBV7-9, with TRBD1 matching 8 bases. The CDR3 length is 15 residues. The ends lost 5 bases at V and 0 bases at J; junction bases unmatched: 6. Germline CDR1 SEHNR, CDR2 FQNEAQ (reference sequence). The CDR3 loop is CASSTHRGSSYEQYF. The CDR3 DNA follows: TGTGCCAGCAGCACCCACAGGGGGAGCTCCTACGAGCAGTACTTC. Filled out from reference TRBV7-9 and TRBJ2-7, the complete variable domain reads DTGVSQNPRHKITKRGQNVTFRCDPISEHNRLYWYRQTLGQGPEFLTYFQNEAQLEKSRLLSDRFSAERPKGSFSTLEIQRTEQGDSAMYLCASSTHRGSSYEQYFGPGTRLTVT.

This chain joins TRBV5-1 and TRBJ2-7; a weak D match, TRBD2 (6 bases). Trimming removed 2 bases at V and 8 bases at J, with 14 bases between. CDR3 length: 13 residues. CDR1 and CDR2 from the germline V gene are SGHRS and YFSETQ. In nucleotides, the CDR3 is TGCGCCAGCAGCTTCACCAGCGGAGGGCAGCAGTACTTC. Translated, it gives CASSFTSGGQQYF.

This sequence joins TRBV7-9 and TRBJ1-1; TRBD1 matches at 9 bases. After removal of 1 base from V and 10 bases from J, the junction contained 13 bases not matched to a gene. CDR1 and CDR2 from the germline V gene are SEHNR and FQNEAQ (reference sequence). CDR3 length equals 16 residues. The CDR3 here is CASSLDGTLTGGTAFF. Written as DNA, the CDR3 is TGTGCCAGCAGCTTAGATGGGACCTTGACAGGGGGAACAGCTTTCTTT.

The rearrangement links TRBV6-6 to TRBJ2-5; D unresolved. The CDR3 covers 14 residues. The V end was cut by 6 bases, the J end by 5 bases, with 16 bases between. Germline V CDR1 and CDR2: MNHNY, SVGAGI (reference sequence). Written as DNA, the CDR3 is TGTGCCAGCAGGTCCCTTCTCCCCCGGGAGACCCAGTACTTC. It encodes CASRSLLPRETQYF.

The chain carries TRBV27 and TRBJ2-4; TRBD2 aligns across 10 bases. The CDR3 loop spans 17 amino acids. Trimming cost V 8 bases and J 0 bases; bases outside gene matches: 10. CDR1 and CDR2 (germline): MNHEY, SMNVEV (reference sequence). This CDR3 reads CASRTSGPHRAKNIQYF. DNA for the CDR3: TGTGCCAGCCGGACTAGCGGACCCCACCGAGCCAAAAACATTCAGTACTTC.

V and J are TRBV10-3 and TRBJ2-7, with TRBD2 matching over 7 bases. The CDR3 spans 14 residues. CDR1 is ENHRY and CDR2 is SYGVKD in the germline V gene. The V gene end was trimmed by 3 bases and the J gene end by 2 bases; junction bases not matched to a gene: 4. The CDR3 DNA reads as TGTGCCATCAGTGACGGGGGGAGACCCTACGAGCAGTACTTC. Amino acid sequence: CAISDGGRPYEQYF.

As to this clone: Other nucleotide sequences in the sample specify the same CDR3. The rearrangement joins TRBV19 to TRBJ1-1, with D hard to call. V lost 1 base to trimming and J lost 1 base, with 7 bases between them. The V gene's germline CDR1 is LNHDA and CDR2 SQIVND (reference sequence). The length of the CDR3 is 14 residues. DNA of the CDR3: TGTGCCAGTAGTATAGTAGCGGGGAACACTGAAGCTTTCTTT. Translation gives CASSIVAGNTEAFF. The full variable domain, its missing parts supplied by reference TRBV19 and TRBJ1-1, is DGGITQSPKYLFRKEGQNVTLSCEQNLNHDAMYWYRQDPGQGLRLIYYSQIVNDFQKGDIAEGYSVSREKKESFPLTVTSAQKNPTAFYLCASSIVAGNTEAFFGQGTRLTVV.

The chain carries TRBV2 and TRBJ1-2, with D possibly matching TRBD1 (5 bases). V was shortened by 3 bases and J by 2 bases, with 16 bases between the two germline ends. Germline CDR1 is SNHLY and CDR2 is FYNNEI. The CDR3 spans 16 residues. CDR3 sequence: CASSDDSQRPNYGYTF. The CDR3 DNA reads TGTGCCAGCAGTGACGACAGCCAGCGACCAAACTATGGCTACACCTTC.